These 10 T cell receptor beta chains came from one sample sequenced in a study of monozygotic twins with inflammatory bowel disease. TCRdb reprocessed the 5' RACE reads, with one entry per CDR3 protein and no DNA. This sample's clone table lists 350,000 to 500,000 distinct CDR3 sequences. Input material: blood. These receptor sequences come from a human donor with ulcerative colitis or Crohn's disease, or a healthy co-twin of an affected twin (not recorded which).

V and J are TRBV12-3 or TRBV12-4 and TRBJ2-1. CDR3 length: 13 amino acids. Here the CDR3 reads CASSLSTFNEQFF.

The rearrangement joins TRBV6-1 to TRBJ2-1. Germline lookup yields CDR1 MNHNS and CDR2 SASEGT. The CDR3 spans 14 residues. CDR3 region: CASSEADYYNEQFF.

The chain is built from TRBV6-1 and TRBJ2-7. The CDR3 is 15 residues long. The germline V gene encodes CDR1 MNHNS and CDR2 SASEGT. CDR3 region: CASSSIHLGPYEQYF.

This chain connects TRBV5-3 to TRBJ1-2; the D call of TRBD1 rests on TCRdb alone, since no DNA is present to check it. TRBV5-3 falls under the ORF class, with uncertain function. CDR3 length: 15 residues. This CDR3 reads CARSPGRGPNYGYTF.

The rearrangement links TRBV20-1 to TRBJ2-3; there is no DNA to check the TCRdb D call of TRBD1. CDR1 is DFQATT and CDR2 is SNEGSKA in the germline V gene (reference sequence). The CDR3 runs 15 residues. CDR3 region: CSAPSTGIFTDTQYF.

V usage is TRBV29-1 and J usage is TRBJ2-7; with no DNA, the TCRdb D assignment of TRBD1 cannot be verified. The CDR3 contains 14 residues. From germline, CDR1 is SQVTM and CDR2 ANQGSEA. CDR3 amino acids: CSVEDRDRDYEQYF.

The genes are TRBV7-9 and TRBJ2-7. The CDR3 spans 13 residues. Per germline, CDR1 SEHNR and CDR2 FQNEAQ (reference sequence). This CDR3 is CASSAVNSYEQYF.

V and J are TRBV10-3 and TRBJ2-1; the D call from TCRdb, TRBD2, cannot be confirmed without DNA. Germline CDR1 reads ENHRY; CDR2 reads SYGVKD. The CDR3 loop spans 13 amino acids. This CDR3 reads CAISESEAAEQFF.

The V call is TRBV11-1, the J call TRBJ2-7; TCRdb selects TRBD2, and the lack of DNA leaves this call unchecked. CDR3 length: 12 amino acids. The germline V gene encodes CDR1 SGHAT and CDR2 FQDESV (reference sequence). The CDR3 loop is CASSLGEAEQYF.

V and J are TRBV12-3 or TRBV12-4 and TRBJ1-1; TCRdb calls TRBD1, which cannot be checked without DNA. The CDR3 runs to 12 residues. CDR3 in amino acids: CASSPTGPGAFF.